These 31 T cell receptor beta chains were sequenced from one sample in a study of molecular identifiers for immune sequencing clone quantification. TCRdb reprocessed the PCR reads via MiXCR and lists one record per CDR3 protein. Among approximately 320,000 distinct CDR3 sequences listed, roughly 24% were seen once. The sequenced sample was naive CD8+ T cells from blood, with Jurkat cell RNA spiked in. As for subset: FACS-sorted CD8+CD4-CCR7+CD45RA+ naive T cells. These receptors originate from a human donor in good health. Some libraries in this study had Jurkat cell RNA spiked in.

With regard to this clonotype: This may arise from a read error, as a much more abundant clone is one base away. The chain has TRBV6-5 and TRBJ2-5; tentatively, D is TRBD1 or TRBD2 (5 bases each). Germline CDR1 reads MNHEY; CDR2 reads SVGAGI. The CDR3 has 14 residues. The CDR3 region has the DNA TGTGCCGGCAGTTACTCGGGGCTTCGAGAGACCCAGTACTTC. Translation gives CAGSYSGLRETQYF.

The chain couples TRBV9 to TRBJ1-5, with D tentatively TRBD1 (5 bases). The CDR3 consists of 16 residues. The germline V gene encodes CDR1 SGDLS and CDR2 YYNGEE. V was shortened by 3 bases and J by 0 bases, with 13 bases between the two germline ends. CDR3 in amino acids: CASSGGRGNSNQPQHF. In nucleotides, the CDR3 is TGTGCCAGCAGCGGGGGCAGAGGCAATAGCAATCAGCCCCAGCATTTT.

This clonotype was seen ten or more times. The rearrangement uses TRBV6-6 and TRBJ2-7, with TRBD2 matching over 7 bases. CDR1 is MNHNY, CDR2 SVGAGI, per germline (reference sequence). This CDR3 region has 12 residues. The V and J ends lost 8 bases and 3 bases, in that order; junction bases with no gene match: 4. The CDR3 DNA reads TGTGCCAGCGTGGGGGGGGTCTACGAGCAGTACTTC. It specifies CASVGGVYEQYF.

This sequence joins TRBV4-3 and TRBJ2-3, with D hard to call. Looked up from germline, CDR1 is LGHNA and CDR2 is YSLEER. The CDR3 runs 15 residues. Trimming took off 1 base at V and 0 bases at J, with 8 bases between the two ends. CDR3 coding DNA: TGCGCCAGCAGCCAAGCGTCTATTAGCACAGATACGCAGTATTTT. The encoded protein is CASSQASISTDTQYF.

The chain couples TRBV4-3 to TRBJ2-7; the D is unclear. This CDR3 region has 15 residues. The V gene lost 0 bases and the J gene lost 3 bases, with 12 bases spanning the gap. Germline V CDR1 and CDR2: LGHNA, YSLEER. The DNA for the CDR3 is TGCGCCAGCAGCCAAGATTTTACAGCAGACTACGAGCAGTACTTC. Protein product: CASSQDFTADYEQYF.

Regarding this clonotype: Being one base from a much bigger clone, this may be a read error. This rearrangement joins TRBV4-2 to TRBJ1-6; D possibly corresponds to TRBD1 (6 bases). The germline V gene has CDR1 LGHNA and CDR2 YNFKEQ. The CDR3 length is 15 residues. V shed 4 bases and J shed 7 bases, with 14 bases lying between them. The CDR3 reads CASSPTWTDNSPLHF. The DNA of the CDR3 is TGTGCCAGCAGCCCTACTTGGACAGACAATTCACCCCTCCACTTT.

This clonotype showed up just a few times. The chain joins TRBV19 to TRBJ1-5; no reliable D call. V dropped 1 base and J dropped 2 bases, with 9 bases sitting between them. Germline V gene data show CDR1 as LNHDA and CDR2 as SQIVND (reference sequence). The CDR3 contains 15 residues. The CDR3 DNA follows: TGTGCCAGTAGTATAGGGGGAAGGGGCAATCAGCCCCAGCATTTT. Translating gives CASSIGGRGNQPQHF.

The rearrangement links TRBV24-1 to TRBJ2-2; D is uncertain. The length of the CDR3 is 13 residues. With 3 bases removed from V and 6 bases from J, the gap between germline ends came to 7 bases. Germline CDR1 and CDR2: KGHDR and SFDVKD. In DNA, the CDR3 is TGTGCCACCAGTGATCCCCCGGCCGGGGAGCTGTTTTTT. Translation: CATSDPPAGELFF.

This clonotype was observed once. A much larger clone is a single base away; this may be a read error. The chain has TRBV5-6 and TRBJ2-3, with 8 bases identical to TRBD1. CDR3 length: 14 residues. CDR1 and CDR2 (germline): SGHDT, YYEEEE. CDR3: CACSLVTGADTQYF. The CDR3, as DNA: TGTGCCTGCAGCTTGGTGACAGGGGCAGATACGCAGTATTTT.

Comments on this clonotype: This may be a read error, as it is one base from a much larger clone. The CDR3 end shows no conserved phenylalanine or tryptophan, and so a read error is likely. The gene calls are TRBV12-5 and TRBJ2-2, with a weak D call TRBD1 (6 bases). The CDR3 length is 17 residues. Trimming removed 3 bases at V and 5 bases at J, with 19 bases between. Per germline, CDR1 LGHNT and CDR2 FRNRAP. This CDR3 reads CASGFSGVSLLTGELFL. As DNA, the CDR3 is TGTGCTAGTGGTTTTTCAGGGGTCTCTCTGTTGACCGGGGAGCTGTTTCTT.

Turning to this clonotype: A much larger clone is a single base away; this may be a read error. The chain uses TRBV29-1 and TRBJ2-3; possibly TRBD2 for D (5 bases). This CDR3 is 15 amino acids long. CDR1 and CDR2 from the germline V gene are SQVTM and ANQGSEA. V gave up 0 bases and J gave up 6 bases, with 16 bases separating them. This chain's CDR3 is CSVEDLVGDFDTQYF. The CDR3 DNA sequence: TGCAGCGTTGAAGATCTGGTGGGAGACTTCGATACGCAGTATTTT.

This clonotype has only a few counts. The CDR3 here is CASSLTLGSNSPLHF. CDR3 nucleotide sequence: TGTGCCAGCAGCTTAACTTTAGGGAGTAATTCACCCCTCCACTTT. This chain uses TRBV11-2 with TRBJ1-6; no definite D call. From germline, CDR1 is SGHAT and CDR2 FQNNGV. The CDR3 consists of 15 residues. The germline V and J ends were trimmed by 2 bases and 6 bases, with 11 bases remaining between them.

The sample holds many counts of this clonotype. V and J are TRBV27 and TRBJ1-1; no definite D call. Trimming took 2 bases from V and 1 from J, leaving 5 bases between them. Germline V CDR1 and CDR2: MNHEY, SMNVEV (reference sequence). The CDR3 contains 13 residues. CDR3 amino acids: CASSLMANTEAFF. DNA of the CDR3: TGTGCCAGCAGTTTAATGGCGAACACTGAAGCTTTCTTT.

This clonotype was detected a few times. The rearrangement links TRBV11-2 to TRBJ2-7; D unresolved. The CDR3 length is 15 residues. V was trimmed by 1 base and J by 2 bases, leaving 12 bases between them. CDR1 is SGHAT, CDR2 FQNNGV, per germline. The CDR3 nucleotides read TGTGCCAGCAGCTTAGCCGTCATACCGACCTACGAGCAGTACTTC. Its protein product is CASSLAVIPTYEQYF.

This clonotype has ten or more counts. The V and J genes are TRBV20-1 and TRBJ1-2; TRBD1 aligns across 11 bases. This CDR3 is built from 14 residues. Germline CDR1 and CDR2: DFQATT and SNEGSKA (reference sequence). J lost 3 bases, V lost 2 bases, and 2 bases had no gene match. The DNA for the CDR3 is TGCAGTGCTAGACCGGGACAGGGGGACTATGGCTACACCTTC. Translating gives CSARPGQGDYGYTF.

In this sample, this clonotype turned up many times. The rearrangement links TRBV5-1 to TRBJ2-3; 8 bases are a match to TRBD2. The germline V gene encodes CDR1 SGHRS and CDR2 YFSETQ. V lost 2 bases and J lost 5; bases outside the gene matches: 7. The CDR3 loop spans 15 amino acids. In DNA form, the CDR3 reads TGCGCCAGCAGCTTCGGAGCGGGAGAAGGAGATACGCAGTATTTT. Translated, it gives CASSFGAGEGDTQYF.

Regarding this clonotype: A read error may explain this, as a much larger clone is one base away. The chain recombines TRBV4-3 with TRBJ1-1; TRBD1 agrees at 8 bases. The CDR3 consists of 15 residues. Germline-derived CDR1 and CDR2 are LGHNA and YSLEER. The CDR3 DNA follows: TGCGCCAGCAGCTACGACAGGGGAATGAACACTGAAGCTTTGTTT. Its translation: CASSYDRGMNTEALF.

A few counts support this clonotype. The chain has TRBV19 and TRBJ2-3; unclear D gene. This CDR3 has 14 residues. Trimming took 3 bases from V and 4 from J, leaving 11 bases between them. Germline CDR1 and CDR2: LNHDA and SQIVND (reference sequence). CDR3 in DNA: TGTGCCAGTAGTATGTTAGACGAATCAGATACGCAGTATTTT. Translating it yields CASSMLDESDTQYF.

The DNA of the CDR3 is TGTGCCACCAGTTACGGACTAGCGGGAGGCGGGAATGAGCAGTTCTTC. It yields the protein CATSYGLAGGGNEQFF. The chain recombines TRBV24-1 with TRBJ2-1; the match to TRBD2 covers 14 bases. The CDR3 extends over 16 amino acids. J was trimmed by 7 bases and V by 6 bases; bases with no gene match: 7. Germline assignment: CDR1 KGHDR and CDR2 SFDVKD.

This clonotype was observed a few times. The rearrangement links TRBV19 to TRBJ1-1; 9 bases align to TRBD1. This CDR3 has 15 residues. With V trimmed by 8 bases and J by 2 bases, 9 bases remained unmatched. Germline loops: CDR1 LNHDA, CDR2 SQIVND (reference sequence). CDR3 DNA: TGTGCCAGTGGTAGGACAGGGGACCTTAACACTGAAGCTTTCTTT. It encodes CASGRTGDLNTEAFF.

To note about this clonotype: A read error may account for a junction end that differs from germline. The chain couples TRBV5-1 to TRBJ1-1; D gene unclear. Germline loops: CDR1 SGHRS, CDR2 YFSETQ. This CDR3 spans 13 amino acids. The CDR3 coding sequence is TGCGCCAGCAGCTTGGCCGCGAACACTGATGCTTTCTTT. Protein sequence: CASSLAANTDAFF.

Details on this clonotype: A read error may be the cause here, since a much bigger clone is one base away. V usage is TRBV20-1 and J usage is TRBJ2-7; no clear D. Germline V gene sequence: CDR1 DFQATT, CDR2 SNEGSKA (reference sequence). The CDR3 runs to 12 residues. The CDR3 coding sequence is TGCAGTGCTAGAGGGGAATCCTACGGGCAGTACTTC. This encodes CSARGESYGQYF.

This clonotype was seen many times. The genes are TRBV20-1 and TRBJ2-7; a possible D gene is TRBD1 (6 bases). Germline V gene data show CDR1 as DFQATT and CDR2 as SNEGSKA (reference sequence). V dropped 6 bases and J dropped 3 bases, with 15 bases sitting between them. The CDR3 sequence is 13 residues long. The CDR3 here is CSAVGTGHYEQYF. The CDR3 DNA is TGCAGTGCCGTGGGAACAGGGCACTACGAGCAGTACTTC.

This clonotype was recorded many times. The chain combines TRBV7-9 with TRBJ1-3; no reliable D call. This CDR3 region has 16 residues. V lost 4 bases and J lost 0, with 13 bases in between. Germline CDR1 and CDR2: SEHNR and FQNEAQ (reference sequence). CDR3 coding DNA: TGTGCCAGCAGCTCAGGACGGAGCCTCTCTGGAAACACCATATATTTT. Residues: CASSSGRSLSGNTIYF. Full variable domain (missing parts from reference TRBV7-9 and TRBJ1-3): DTGVSQNPRHKITKRGQNVTFRCDPISEHNRLYWYRQTLGQGPEFLTYFQNEAQLEKSRLLSDRFSAERPKGSFSTLEIQRTEQGDSAMYLCASSSGRSLSGNTIYFGEGSWLTVV.

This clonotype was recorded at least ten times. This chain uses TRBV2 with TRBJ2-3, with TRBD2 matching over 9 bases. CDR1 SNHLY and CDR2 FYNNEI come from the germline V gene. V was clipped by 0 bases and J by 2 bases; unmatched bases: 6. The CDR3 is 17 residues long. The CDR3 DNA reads TGTGCCAGCAGTGAAGCAGGCGCGGGGGGGCCCACAGATACGCAGTATTTT. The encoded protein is CASSEAGAGGPTDTQYF.

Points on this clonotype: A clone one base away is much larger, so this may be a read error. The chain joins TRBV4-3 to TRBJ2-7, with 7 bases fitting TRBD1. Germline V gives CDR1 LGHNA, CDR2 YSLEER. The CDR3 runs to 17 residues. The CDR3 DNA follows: TGCGCCTGCAGCCAATCGGCCAAGGGGGCCTACCCCTACGAGCAGTACTTC. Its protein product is CACSQSAKGAYPYEQYF.

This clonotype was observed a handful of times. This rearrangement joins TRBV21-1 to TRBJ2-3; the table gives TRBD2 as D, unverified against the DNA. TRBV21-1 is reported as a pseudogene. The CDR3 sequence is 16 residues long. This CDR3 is CASKAGTSGTTDTQYF. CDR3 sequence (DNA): TGTGCCAGCAAGGCTGGGACTAGCGGGACGACAGATACGCAGTATTTT.

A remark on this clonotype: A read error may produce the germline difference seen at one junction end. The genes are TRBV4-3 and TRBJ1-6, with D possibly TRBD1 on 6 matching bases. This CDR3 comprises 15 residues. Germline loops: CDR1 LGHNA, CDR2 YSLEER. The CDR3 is CASSQDAGTNSPLHF. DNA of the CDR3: TGCGCCAGCAGCCAAGATGCAGGGACAAATTCGCCCCTCCACTTT.

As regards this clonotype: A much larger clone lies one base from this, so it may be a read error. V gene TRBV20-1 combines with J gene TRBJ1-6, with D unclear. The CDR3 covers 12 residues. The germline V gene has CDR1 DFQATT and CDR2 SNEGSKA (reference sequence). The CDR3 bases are TGCCCAGGATCCGGGATTGATTCACCCCTCCACTTT. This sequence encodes CPGSGIDSPLHF.

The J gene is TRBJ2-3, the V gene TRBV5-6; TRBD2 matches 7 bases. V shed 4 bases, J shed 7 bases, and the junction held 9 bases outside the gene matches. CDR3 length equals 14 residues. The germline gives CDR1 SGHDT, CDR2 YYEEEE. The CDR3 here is CASSTGGLPNTQYF. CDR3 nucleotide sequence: TGTGCCAGCAGCACGGGGGGACTTCCAAATACGCAGTATTTT.

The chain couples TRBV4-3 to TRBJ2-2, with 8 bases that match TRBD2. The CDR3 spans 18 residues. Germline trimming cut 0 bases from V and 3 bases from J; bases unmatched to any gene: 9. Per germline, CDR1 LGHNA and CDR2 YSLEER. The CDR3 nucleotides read TGCGCCAGCAGCCAAGACCCAGCGGGAGCCTCATACACCGGGGAGCTGTTTTTT. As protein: CASSQDPAGASYTGELFF.